The rows below give T cell receptor beta chains drawn from one sample of a study of blood T cell repertoires in COVID-19. Generated by immunoSEQ multiplex PCR, the TCRdb table keeps only in-frame clones and is missing some. The sample has roughly 430,000 clones; approximately 91% are singletons. The specimen sequenced was PBMCs or T cells enriched from blood (not recorded which). These TCRs come from a woman aged 40 to 50 with acute COVID-19. CDR3s include the opening cysteine and the closing phenylalanine or tryptophan. A D gene is named only where the DNA matches it firmly. A row's size may be missing; if present it is once, few, many or a size class.

clone_size cdr3_length d_call j_call v_call cdr3_aa cdr3_nt
once 15 NA TRBJ1-5 TRBV6-5 CASSRQAPSNQPQHF TGTGCCAGCAGTAGACAGGCCCCGAGCAATCAGCCCCAGCATTTT
NA 15 TRBD2 TRBJ2-3 TRBV2 CASSGSSGGADTQYF TGTGCCAGCAGTGGTTCTAGCGGGGGGGCCGATACGCAGTATTTT
NA 14 NA TRBJ2-7 TRBV21-1 CASGGGLGVHEQYF TGTGCCAGCGGTGGGGGGTTAGGCGTCCACGAGCAGTACTTC
few 14 NA TRBJ1-4 TRBV7-6 CASSSEGINEKLFF TGTGCCAGCAGCTCGGAGGGTATTAATGAAAAACTGTTTTTT
once 13 TRBD1 TRBJ2-1 TRBV29-1 CSVRMTGGGEQFF TGCAGCGTAAGAATGACAGGGGGAGGTGAGCAGTTCTTC
few 17 TRBD1 TRBJ1-2 TRBV9 CASSSGSGLTGNYGYTF TGTGCCAGCAGCTCCGGAAGTGGTCTGACAGGGAACTATGGCTACACCTTC
NA 20 TRBD2 TRBJ2-3 TRBV18 CASSLNPGLAGGPKKNTQYF TGTGCCAGCTCACTTAACCCGGGACTAGCGGGGGGGCCGAAAAAAAATACGCAGTATTTT
once 15 NA TRBJ1-2 TRBV6-5 CASSYSTGSVYGYTF TGTGCCAGCAGTTACTCAACAGGGTCGGTCTATGGCTACACCTTC
NA 16 NA TRBJ1-5 TRBV7-9 CASSVTGRGGNQPQHF TGTGCCAGCAGCGTAACAGGGAGGGGAGGCAATCAGCCCCAGCATTTT
NA 13 TRBD1 TRBJ2-7 TRBV5-8 CASSFQGAGEQYF TGTGCCAGCAGCTTTCAGGGGGCGGGAGAGCAGTACTTC
NA 14 TRBD1 TRBJ1-6 TRBV11-2 CASSPTGEVSPLHF TGTGCCAGCAGCCCGACAGGGGAAGTTTCACCCCTCCACTTT
NA 19 TRBD1 TRBJ1-5 TRBV10-3 CAISESGQGRGDNNQPQHF TGTGCCATCAGTGAATCGGGACAGGGGAGGGGGGATAACAATCAGCCCCAGCATTTT
once 13 TRBD1 TRBJ1-2 TRBV5-1 CASSVTGVYGYTF TGCGCCAGCAGCGTAACAGGGGTATATGGCTACACCTTC
NA 12 NA TRBJ1-1 TRBV5-1 CASSLAGPEAFF TGCGCCAGCAGCTTGGCAGGGCCTGAAGCTTTCTTT
once 12 NA TRBJ1-1 TRBV5-1 CASTGGWDEAFF TGCGCCAGCACTGGGGGCTGGGATGAAGCTTTCTTT
once 16 TRBD2 TRBJ2-3 TRBV19 CASSGRGGGAADTQYF TGTGCCAGTAGTGGACGGGGCGGGGGGGCCGCAGATACGCAGTATTTT
few 16 NA TRBJ1-4 TRBV7-2 CASSPWARATNEKLFF TGTGCCAGCAGCCCGTGGGCGAGGGCAACTAATGAAAAACTGTTTTTT
NA 13 NA TRBJ2-5 TRBV5-4 CASSSNTGETQYF TGTGCCAGCAGCTCAAACACGGGAGAGACCCAGTACTTC
NA 14 TRBD1 TRBJ2-7 TRBV27 CASSFKTGKDEQYF TGTGCCAGCAGTTTTAAGACAGGGAAGGACGAGCAGTACTTC
NA 14 TRBD1 TRBJ2-7 TRBV20-1 CSASPEGTAYEQYF TGCAGTGCTAGTCCCGAGGGGACAGCCTACGAGCAGTACTTC
NA 13 NA TRBJ1-1 TRBV27 CASSFNRFTEAFF TGTGCCAGCAGTTTTAACAGATTCACTGAAGCTTTCTTT
once 16 TRBD1 TRBJ2-7 TRBV18 CASSPQRTGSSYEQYF TGTGCCAGCTCACCACAACGGACAGGGAGCTCCTACGAGCAGTACTTC
NA 15 NA TRBJ1-4 TRBV4-1 CASSPYGLGQEKLFF TGCGCCAGCAGCCCCTACGGACTCGGGCAGGAAAAACTGTTTTTT
NA 14 TRBD1 TRBJ1-3 TRBV5-1 CASSLRDRGNTIYF TGCGCCAGCAGCTTGAGGGACAGGGGCAACACCATATATTTT
NA 14 NA TRBJ2-3 TRBV3-1/TRBV3-2 CASSHGGITDTQYF TGTGCCAGCAGCCACGGGGGAATTACAGATACGCAGTATTTT
NA 16 TRBD1 TRBJ2-1 TRBV7-9 CASSLRTGNTYNEQFF TGTGCCAGCAGCCTTCGGACAGGAAACACCTACAATGAGCAGTTCTTC
NA 16 TRBD1 TRBJ1-2 TRBV6-5 CASSYRQGAGSKGYTF TGTGCCAGCAGTTACCGGCAGGGGGCAGGGTCGAAAGGCTACACCTTC
NA 15 NA TRBJ2-1 TRBV11-2 CASSRLGGVRGEQFF TGTGCCAGCAGCCGGTTGGGCGGGGTCCGGGGTGAGCAGTTCTTC